Listed below are T cell receptor beta chains from one sample, sequenced in a study of shared clonotypes between healthy human individuals. Here immunoSEQ multiplex PCR was the method, and the copy in TCRdb shows in-frame clones only, minus some. The sample carries 400,000 or so clones, approximately 96% recorded once. The sequencing sample was made of memory CD8+ T cells sorted from blood. These TCRs come from a young man in good health. The conserved cysteine and the conserved F or W are not part of the CDR3 here. D genes are given only for firm matches.

v_gene	j_gene	d_gene	CDR3aa
TRBV19	TRBJ2-1	TRBD2	ASSTPGLANNEQF
TRBV7-8	TRBJ2-1	-	ASSPGWAASTDNEQF
TRBV28	TRBJ2-3	-	ASSLWGADTQY
TRBV7-2	TRBJ2-3	-	ASRPRGTDTQY
TRBV18	TRBJ2-1	-	ASSPWEGVSYNEQF
TRBV2	TRBJ2-3	TRBD2	ASSARLATYTDTQY
TRBV5-6	TRBJ2-7	-	ASSFWGGWNYEQY
TRBV6-5	TRBJ2-5	-	ASSLGETQY
TRBV29-1	TRBJ1-2	-	SVQWGTVQGYT
TRBV7-9	TRBJ2-1	TRBD1	ASSPPPVRDREENNEQF
TRBV2	TRBJ1-4	TRBD1	ASSGGQGQKLF
TRBV28	TRBJ1-3	-	ASSVSGTLGNTIY
TRBV28	TRBJ2-1	-	ASSSDPSEVGRYREQF